This T cell receptor beta chain comes out of a study of blood T cell repertoires in COVID-19. Study summary: Researchers got acute and convalescent COVID-19 samples from the United States, Italy and Spain. PBMCs, B-cell-depleted T cells, or T cells were the source of the cDNA or gDNA that made up the material.

Per the original data handling: Reference gene primer amplification yielded estimated nucleated cell counts. The data were produced by immunoSEQ multiplex PCR, yet TCRdb's version contains in-frame clones alone and is incomplete. V, J and clone size are taken as reported in that table, and D and trimming were inferred from the DNA itself. This table has hundreds of thousands of clones, approximately 90% appearing once. With 2 bases removed from V and 10 bases from J, the gap between germline ends came to 20 bases. There are 15 residues in the CDR3. The germline V gene has CDR1 MNHEY and CDR2 SVGAGI. To note about this clone: Within the sample, other DNA sequences also encode this same CDR3.

The sequencing sample was made of peripheral blood. This receptor was obtained from a young woman with active or convalescent COVID-19. The chain joins TRBV6-5 to TRBJ1-2; a weak D match, TRBD1 (5 bases). CDR3 sequence reads: CASSYGGLGTRAYTF. The CDR3, as DNA: TGTGCCAGCAGTTACGGGGGGTTAGGGACGAGGGCCTACACCTTC.